What follows are 9 T cell receptor beta chains derived from one specimen sequenced in a study of response to subunit inactivated influenza vaccine. TCRdb reprocessed the RT-PCR reads via MiXCR and lists one record per CDR3 protein. The repertoire includes 600,000 to 850,000 distinct CDR3 sequences, 13% to 15% of them detected once, and 7.5% to 8% sits in the top ten. This material consisted of PBMCs from blood, taken 14 to 15 days before vaccination. These receptors were obtained from a man between 45 and 60 years old who received an inactivated influenza vaccine.

This clonotype was seen once. The V and J genes are TRBV28 and TRBJ1-1; D unresolved. The CDR3 loop spans 14 amino acids. Trimming removed 5 bases at V and 5 bases at J, with 15 bases between. The germline V gene encodes CDR1 MDHEN and CDR2 SYDVKM. The CDR3 nucleotides are TGTGCCAGCAGTGCTGGCTTGGGTCGGACTGAAGCTTTCTTT. It is translated as CASSAGLGRTEAFF.

There are a few counts of this clonotype. V is TRBV12-3 or TRBV12-4 and J is TRBJ1-3; TRBD1 is a possible D gene (6 bases). V dropped 9 bases and J dropped 4 bases, with 22 bases sitting between them. The CDR3 length is 16 residues. The CDR3, as DNA: TGTGCCAGTAATCCCCTTTCCGGGGGCGTCGGAAACACCATATATTTT. Protein product: CASNPLSGGVGNTIYF.

The chain is built from TRBV20-1 and TRBJ2-7; 9 bases are shared with TRBD2. With 6 bases clipped from V and 0 bases from J, the junction kept 9 bases outside the gene matches. The CDR3 runs to 15 residues. The V gene's germline CDR1 is DFQATT and CDR2 SNEGSKA (reference sequence). In DNA form, the CDR3 reads TGCAGTGCCAAACAAGCGGGAGGCGCCTCCTACGAGCAGTACTTC. It encodes CSAKQAGGASYEQYF.

The chain employs TRBV6-1 and TRBJ1-4, with a weak D call TRBD1 (5 bases). The germline V and J ends were trimmed by 7 bases and 7 bases, with 16 bases remaining between them. Per germline, CDR1 MNHNS and CDR2 SASEGT. The CDR3 covers 14 residues. CDR3 protein: CASTTGLFGEKLFF. The CDR3 region has the DNA TGTGCCAGCACCACGGGACTGTTTGGTGAAAAACTGTTTTTT.

As regards this clonotype: Germline and junction disagree at one end, which may indicate a read error. The V gene is TRBV7-7, the J gene TRBJ2-2; D remains unclear. The germline gives CDR1 SSHAT, CDR2 FNYEAQ (reference sequence). The CDR3 extends over 15 amino acids. CDR3 coding DNA: TGTGCTAGCAGCTTTTCCCCTCACCCCACCGGGGAGCTGTTTTTT. It codes for CASSFSPHPTGELFF.

This clonotype was counted many times. V gene TRBV29-1 combines with J gene TRBJ2-7; 7 nucleotides line up with TRBD1. The J segment lost 2 bases and the V segment lost 3 bases, leaving 1 base of the junction unmatched. The germline gives CDR1 SQVTM, CDR2 ANQGSEA. The CDR3 spans 12 residues. In DNA, the CDR3 is TGCAGCGTTGATCAGGGGGCCTACGAGCAGTACTTC. As protein: CSVDQGAYEQYF.

This clonotype was seen more than once but under ten times. The J gene is TRBJ1-1, the V gene TRBV6-2 or TRBV6-3; 11 bases are shared with TRBD1. The CDR3 is 15 amino acids. Germline V gene lookup returns CDR1 MNHEY and CDR2 SVGEGT. Unmatched junction bases numbered 4, after V lost 2 bases and J lost 5 bases. DNA for the CDR3: TGTGCCAGCAGTTACGAGGACAGGGGGCGGACTGAAGCTTTCTTT. Translated, it gives CASSYEDRGRTEAFF.

The chain joins TRBV18 to TRBJ1-6, with TRBD1 matching over 10 bases. Germline-derived CDR1 and CDR2 are KGHSH and LQKENI. The CDR3 has 16 amino acids. The ends lost 3 bases at V and 7 bases at J; junction bases unmatched: 6. The CDR3 DNA reads as TGTGCCAGCTCACCTGGGACAGGGGCAGGGAATTCACCCCTCCACTTT. It yields the protein CASSPGTGAGNSPLHF.

This clonotype was detected only a few times. The chain carries TRBV5-1 and TRBJ2-3; 7 bases fit TRBD1. This CDR3 is built from 13 residues. With 3 bases clipped from V and 5 bases from J, the junction kept 3 bases outside the gene matches. Germline assignment: CDR1 SGHRS and CDR2 YFSETQ. This CDR3 is CASSSTGEDTQYF. The CDR3 DNA reads TGCGCCAGCAGCTCAACAGGGGAAGATACGCAGTATTTT.